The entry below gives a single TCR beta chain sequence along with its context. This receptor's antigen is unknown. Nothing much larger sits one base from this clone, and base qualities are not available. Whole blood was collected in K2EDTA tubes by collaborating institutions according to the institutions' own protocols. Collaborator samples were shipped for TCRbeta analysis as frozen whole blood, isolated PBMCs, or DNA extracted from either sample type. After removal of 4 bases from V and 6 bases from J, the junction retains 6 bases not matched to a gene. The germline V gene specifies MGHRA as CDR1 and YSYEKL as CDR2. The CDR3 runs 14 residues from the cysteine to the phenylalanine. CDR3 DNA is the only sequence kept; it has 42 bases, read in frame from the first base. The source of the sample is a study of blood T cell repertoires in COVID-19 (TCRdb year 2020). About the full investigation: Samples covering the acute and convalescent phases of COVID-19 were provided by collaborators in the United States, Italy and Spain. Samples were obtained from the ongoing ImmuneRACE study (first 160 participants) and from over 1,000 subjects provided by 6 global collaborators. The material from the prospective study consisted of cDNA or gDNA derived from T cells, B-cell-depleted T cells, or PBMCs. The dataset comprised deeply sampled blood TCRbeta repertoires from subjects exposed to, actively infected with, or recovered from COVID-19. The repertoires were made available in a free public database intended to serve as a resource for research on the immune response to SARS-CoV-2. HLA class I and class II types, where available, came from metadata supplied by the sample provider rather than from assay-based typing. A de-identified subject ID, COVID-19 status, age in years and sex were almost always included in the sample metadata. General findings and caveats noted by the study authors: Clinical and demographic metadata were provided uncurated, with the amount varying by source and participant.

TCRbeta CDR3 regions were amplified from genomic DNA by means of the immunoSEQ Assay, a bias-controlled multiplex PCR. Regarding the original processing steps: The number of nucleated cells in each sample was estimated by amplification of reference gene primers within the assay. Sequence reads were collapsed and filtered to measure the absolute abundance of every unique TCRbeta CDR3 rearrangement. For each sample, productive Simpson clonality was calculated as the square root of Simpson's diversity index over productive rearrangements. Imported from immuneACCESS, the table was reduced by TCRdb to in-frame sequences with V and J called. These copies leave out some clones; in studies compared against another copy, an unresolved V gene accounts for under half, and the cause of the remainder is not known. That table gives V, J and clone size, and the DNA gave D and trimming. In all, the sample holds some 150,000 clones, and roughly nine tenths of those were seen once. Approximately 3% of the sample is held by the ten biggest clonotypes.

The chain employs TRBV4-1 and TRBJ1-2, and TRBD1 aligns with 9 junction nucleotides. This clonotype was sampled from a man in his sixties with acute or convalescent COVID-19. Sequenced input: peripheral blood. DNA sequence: TGCGCCAGCAGCCGAGGAACAGGGGGCAATGGCTACACCTTC. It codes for CASSRGTGGNGYTF.